These T cell receptor beta chains were read from a single sample in a study of cytomegalovirus exposure and HLA in healthy donors. Assay: immunoSEQ multiplex PCR; the TCRdb copy retains only in-frame clones and omits some. The sample has 150,000 to 200,000 clones, over 65% seen once; the top ten hold around 1.6%. Sequenced: PBMCs. These receptors came from a man younger than 35 in good health and CMV-seronegative. Both conserved end residues are part of each CDR3. Each record gives: D gene, clone size, J gene, V gene, CDR3 DNA, CDR3 protein. D genes are given only for firm matches. Size values are once, few and many counts, or a class for expanded clones, and some rows have none.

d_gene: NA; abundance: NA; j_gene: TRBJ1-5; v_gene: TRBV7-9; CDR3nt: TGTTCCAGCAGCTTACAGAATAGCAATCAGCCCCAGCATTTT; CDR3aa: CSSSLQNSNQPQHF
d_gene: NA; abundance: NA; j_gene: TRBJ1-4; v_gene: TRBV5-4; CDR3nt: TGTGCCAGCAGCGGAGGAGGGTTCGGTTTATCTAATGAAAAACTGTTTTTT; CDR3aa: CASSGGGFGLSNEKLFF
d_gene: NA; abundance: few; j_gene: TRBJ2-2; v_gene: TRBV5-1; CDR3nt: TGCGCCAGCAGCTTGGCCGGGAACACCGGGGAGCTGTTTTTT; CDR3aa: CASSLAGNTGELFF
d_gene: NA; abundance: NA; j_gene: TRBJ1-1; v_gene: TRBV11-3; CDR3nt: TGTGCCAGCAGCCCAGGCATGAACACTGAAGCTTTCTTT; CDR3aa: CASSPGMNTEAFF
d_gene: NA; abundance: NA; j_gene: TRBJ1-1; v_gene: TRBV30; CDR3nt: TGTGCCTGGGGACGGGGGAACACTGAAGCTTTCTTT; CDR3aa: CAWGRGNTEAFF
d_gene: NA; abundance: NA; j_gene: TRBJ2-7; v_gene: TRBV21-1; CDR3nt: TGTGCCAGCAGCGACGCAACCCCTAAACAGGGAGATGGCTACGAGCAGTACTTC; CDR3aa: CASSDATPKQGDGYEQYF
d_gene: NA; abundance: NA; j_gene: TRBJ1-2; v_gene: TRBV11-2; CDR3nt: TGTGCCAGCAGCTTAGTAAACAGGATTACAGGTGGCTACACCTTC; CDR3aa: CASSLVNRITGGYTF
d_gene: TRBD2; abundance: NA; j_gene: TRBJ2-5; v_gene: TRBV6-5; CDR3nt: TGTGCCAGCAGTTCCATACTAGCGGGGGGAAGAGAGACCCAGTACTTC; CDR3aa: CASSSILAGGRETQYF
d_gene: TRBD2; abundance: NA; j_gene: TRBJ2-1; v_gene: TRBV5-4; CDR3nt: TGTGCCAGCAGCTTGGATACTAGCGGGGGGATGTACAATGAGCAGTTCTTC; CDR3aa: CASSLDTSGGMYNEQFF
d_gene: NA; abundance: NA; j_gene: TRBJ1-3; v_gene: TRBV18; CDR3nt: TGTGCCAGCTCACAAAACGACATACTCTCTGGAAACACCATATATTTT; CDR3aa: CASSQNDILSGNTIYF
d_gene: NA; abundance: NA; j_gene: TRBJ2-5; v_gene: TRBV19; CDR3nt: TGTGCCAGTAGTATTGGTAGTCAAGAGACCCAGTACTTC; CDR3aa: CASSIGSQETQYF
d_gene: TRBD2; abundance: NA; j_gene: TRBJ2-3; v_gene: TRBV6-4; CDR3nt: TGTGCCAGCAGGGATAGCGGGAGAGGTGCAGATACGCAGTATTTT; CDR3aa: CASRDSGRGADTQYF
d_gene: TRBD1; abundance: NA; j_gene: TRBJ1-2; v_gene: TRBV9; CDR3nt: TGTGCCAGCAGCGACCGGGACAGGTATGGCTACACCTTC; CDR3aa: CASSDRDRYGYTF
d_gene: TRBD1; abundance: NA; j_gene: TRBJ1-6; v_gene: TRBV9; CDR3nt: TGTGCCAGCAGCGCGGACAGGGCTTACTCACCCCTCCACTTT; CDR3aa: CASSADRAYSPLHF
d_gene: TRBD2; abundance: NA; j_gene: TRBJ2-1; v_gene: TRBV11-2; CDR3nt: TGTGCCAGTACTGGACTAGCGGGGGCCTACAATGAGCAGTTCTTC; CDR3aa: CASTGLAGAYNEQFF
d_gene: TRBD1; abundance: NA; j_gene: TRBJ2-2; v_gene: TRBV6-1; CDR3nt: TGTGCCAGCAGCGAACAGGGGGGTGGCGGGGAGCTGTTTTTT; CDR3aa: CASSEQGGGGELFF
d_gene: NA; abundance: NA; j_gene: TRBJ1-1; v_gene: TRBV11-2; CDR3nt: TGTGCCAGCAGCTTAGGTGCGGGGGTGGGCACTGAAGCTTTCTTT; CDR3aa: CASSLGAGVGTEAFF
d_gene: NA; abundance: NA; j_gene: TRBJ1-1; v_gene: TRBV5-1; CDR3nt: TGCGCCAGCAGCTCTATGAGGCTACCTGAAGCTTTCTTT; CDR3aa: CASSSMRLPEAFF
d_gene: TRBD1; abundance: once; j_gene: TRBJ1-2; v_gene: TRBV28; CDR3nt: TGTGCCACCGGGACAGGGGGAGGCATCTATGGCTACACCTTC; CDR3aa: CATGTGGGIYGYTF
d_gene: NA; abundance: NA; j_gene: TRBJ1-1; v_gene: TRBV7-2; CDR3nt: TGTGCCAGCAGCACCCCCCGGCGGGGTCCGAACACTGAAGCTTTCTTT; CDR3aa: CASSTPRRGPNTEAFF